This T cell receptor beta chain is drawn from a study of blood T cell repertoires in COVID-19. Overall study context: COVID-19 samples collected from the United States, Italy and Spain covered acute and convalescent phases. The cDNA or gDNA used as material had been derived from T cells, B-cell-depleted T cells, or PBMCs.

As handled by the study authors: The assay estimated nucleated cells by amplifying reference gene primers. Assay used: immunoSEQ multiplex PCR; TCRdb lists only in-frame clones, some missing. The V and J calls and clone size come from that table; D and trimming were worked out from the DNA. Of under 35,000 clones in the sample, around 87% were seen once. V gave up 4 bases and J gave up 4 bases, with 10 bases separating them. Germline loops: CDR1 MNHEY, CDR2 SVGAGI. The CDR3 sequence is 14 residues long. V and J are TRBV6-5 and TRBJ1-4; a possible D gene is TRBD1 (5 bases). The receptor was derived from a human donor in a cohort sampled during active COVID-19. Sequences were obtained from peripheral blood. In nucleotides, the CDR3 is TGTGCCAGCAGTTTGACGGACAATAATGAAAAACTGTTTTTT. It yields the protein CASSLTDNNEKLFF.